Below, one T cell receptor beta chain is given with its context. The CDR3 contains 16 residues. Germline lookup yields CDR1 LNHDA and CDR2 SQIVND (reference sequence). V lost 6 bases and J 4 bases, leaving 18 bases between the germline ends. Profiled with immunoSEQ multiplex PCR; TCRdb holds only in-frame clones, not every one. In the table there are some 250,000 clones, approximately 85% of which are singletons. The data derive from a study of blood T cell repertoires in COVID-19. The age range of participants was about 18 to 100 years, with residence in more than 20 US areas. Assignment of participants to cohorts was predicated upon participant-reported clinical history.

J is TRBJ1-4 and V is TRBV19; D perhaps matches TRBD1 (5 bases). The material sequenced was PBMCs or T cells enriched from blood (not recorded which). The TCR originated in a woman aged 45-60 years who had recovered from COVID-19. CDR3 loop: CASSEDIDRYNEKLFF. The CDR3 DNA sequence: TGTGCCAGTAGCGAAGACATCGACAGATATAATGAAAAACTGTTTTTT.